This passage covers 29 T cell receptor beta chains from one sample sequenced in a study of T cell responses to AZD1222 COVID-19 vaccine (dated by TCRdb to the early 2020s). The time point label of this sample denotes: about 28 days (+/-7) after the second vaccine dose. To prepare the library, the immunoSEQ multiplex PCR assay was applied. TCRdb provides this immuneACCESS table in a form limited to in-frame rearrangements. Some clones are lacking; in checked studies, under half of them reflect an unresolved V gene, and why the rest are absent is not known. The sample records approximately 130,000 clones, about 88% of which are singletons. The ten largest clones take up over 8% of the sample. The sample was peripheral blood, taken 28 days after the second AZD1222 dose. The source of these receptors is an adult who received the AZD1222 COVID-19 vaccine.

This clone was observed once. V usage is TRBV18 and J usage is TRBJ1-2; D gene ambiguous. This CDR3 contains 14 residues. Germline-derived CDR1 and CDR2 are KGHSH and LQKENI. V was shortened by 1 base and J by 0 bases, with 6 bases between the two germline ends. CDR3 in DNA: TGTGCCAGCTCACCACTCGAGTCTAACTATGGCTACACCTTC. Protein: CASSPLESNYGYTF.

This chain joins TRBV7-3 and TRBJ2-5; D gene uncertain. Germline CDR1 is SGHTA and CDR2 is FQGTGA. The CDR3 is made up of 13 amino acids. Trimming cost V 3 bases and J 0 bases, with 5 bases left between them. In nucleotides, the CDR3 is TGTGCCAGCAGCTTCGAAAACCAAGAGACCCAGTACTTC. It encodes CASSFENQETQYF.

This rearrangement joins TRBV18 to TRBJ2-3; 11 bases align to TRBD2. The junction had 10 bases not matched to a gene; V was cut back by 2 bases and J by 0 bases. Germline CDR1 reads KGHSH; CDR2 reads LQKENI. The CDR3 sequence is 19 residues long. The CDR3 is CASSPLAGGSASSTDTQYF. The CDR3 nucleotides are TGTGCCAGCTCACCATTAGCGGGAGGGAGTGCCTCTAGCACAGATACGCAGTATTTT.

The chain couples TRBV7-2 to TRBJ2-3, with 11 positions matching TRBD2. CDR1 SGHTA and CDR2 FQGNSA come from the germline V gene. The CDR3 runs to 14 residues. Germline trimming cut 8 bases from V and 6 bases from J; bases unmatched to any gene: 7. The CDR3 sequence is CASFSGGAADTQYF. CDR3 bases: TGTGCCAGCTTTAGCGGGGGGGCGGCGGATACGCAGTATTTT.

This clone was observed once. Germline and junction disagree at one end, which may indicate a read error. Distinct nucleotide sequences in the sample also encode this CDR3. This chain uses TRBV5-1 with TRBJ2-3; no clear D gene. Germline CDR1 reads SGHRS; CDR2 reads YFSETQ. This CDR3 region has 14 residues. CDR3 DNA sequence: TGTGCCAGCAGTTCCGTTGGGCCCCCAGATACGCAGTATTTT. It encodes CASSSVGPPDTQYF.

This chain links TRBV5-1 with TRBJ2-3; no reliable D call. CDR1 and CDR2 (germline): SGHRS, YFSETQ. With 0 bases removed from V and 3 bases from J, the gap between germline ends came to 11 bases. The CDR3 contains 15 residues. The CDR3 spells CASSLGDSETDTQYF. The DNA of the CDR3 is TGCGCCAGCAGCTTGGGCGACTCCGAAACAGATACGCAGTATTTT.

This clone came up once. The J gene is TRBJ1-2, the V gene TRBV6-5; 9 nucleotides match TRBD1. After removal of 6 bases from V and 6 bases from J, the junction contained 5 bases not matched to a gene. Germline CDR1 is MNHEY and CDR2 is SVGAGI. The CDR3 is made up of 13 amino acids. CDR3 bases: TGTGCCAGCAGGAGACAGGGGGTCGATGGCTACACCTTC. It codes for CASRRQGVDGYTF.

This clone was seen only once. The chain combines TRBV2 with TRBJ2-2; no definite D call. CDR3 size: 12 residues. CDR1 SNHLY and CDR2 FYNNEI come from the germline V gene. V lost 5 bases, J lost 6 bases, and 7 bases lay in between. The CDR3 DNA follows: TGTGCCAGCAGTTCCGACTCCGGGGAGCTGTTTTTT. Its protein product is CASSSDSGELFF.

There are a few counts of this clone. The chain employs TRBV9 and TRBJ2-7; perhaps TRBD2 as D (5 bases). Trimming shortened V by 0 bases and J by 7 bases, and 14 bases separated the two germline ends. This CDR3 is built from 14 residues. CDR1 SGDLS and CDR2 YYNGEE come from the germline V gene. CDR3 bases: TGTGCCAGCAGCGTAGGGTCTTCCACGGGAGAGCAGTACTTC. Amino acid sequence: CASSVGSSTGEQYF.

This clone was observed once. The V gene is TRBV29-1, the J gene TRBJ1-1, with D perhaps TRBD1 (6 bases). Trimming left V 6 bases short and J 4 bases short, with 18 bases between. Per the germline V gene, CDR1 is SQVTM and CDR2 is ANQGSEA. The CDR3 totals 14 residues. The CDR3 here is CSVRGGLGITEAFF. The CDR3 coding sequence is TGCAGCGTCCGGGGGGGGCTGGGTATCACTGAAGCTTTCTTT. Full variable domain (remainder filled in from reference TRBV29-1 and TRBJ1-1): SAVISQKPSRDICQRGTSLTIQCQVDSQVTMMFWYRQQPGQSLTLIATANQGSEATYESGFVIDKFPISRPNLTFSTLTVSNMSPEDSSIYLCSVRGGLGITEAFFGQGTRLTVV.

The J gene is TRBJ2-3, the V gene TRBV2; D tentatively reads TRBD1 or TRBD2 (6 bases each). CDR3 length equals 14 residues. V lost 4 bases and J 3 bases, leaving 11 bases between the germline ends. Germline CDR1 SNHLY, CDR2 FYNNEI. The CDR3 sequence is CASSVGGGTDTQYF. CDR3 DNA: TGTGCCAGCAGTGTCGGAGGGGGTACAGATACGCAGTATTTT.

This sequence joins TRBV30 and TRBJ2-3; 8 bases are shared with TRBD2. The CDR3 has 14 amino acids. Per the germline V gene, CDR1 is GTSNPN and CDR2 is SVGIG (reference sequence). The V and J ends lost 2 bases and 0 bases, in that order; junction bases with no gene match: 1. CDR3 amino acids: CAWSRGGSTDTQYF. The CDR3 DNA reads TGTGCCTGGAGTCGGGGGGGAAGCACAGATACGCAGTATTTT.

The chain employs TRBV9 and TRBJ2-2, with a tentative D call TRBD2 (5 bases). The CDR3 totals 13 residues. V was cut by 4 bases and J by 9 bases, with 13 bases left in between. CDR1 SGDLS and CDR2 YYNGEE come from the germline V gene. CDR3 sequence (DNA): TGTGCCAGCAGCCCCCCGGGGAGTCGGGAGCTGTTTTTT. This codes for CASSPPGSRELFF.

The CDR3 loop is CASSVESYNEQFF. The DNA for the CDR3 is TGTGCCAGCAGCGTAGAGTCCTACAATGAGCAGTTCTTC. The chain uses TRBV9 and TRBJ2-1; no firm D call. Trimming cost V 0 bases and J 1 base, with 2 bases left between them. Germline-derived CDR1 and CDR2 are SGDLS and YYNGEE. The CDR3 totals 13 residues.

The CDR3 region is CASSVISEGARNGYTF. The CDR3 nucleotides read TGTGCCAGCAGCGTCATTTCTGAGGGGGCGCGAAATGGCTACACCTTC. The chain links TRBV5-6 to TRBJ1-2, with TRBD1 matching 7 bases. V shed 4 bases and J 6 bases; nucleotides not matched to a gene: 15. The length of the CDR3 is 16 residues. Germline values: CDR1 SGHDT, CDR2 YYEEEE. Combining the CDR3 with reference TRBV5-6 and TRBJ1-2 gives the whole variable domain DAGVTQSPTHLIKTRGQQVTLRCSPKSGHDTVSWYQQALGQGPQFIFQYYEEEERQRGNFPDRFSGHQFPNYSSELNVNALLLGDSALYLCASSVISEGARNGYTFGSGTRLTVV.

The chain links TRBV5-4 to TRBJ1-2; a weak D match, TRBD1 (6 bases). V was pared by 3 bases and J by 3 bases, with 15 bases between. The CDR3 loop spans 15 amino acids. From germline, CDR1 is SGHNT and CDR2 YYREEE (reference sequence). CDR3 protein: CASSWGGQGDYGYTF. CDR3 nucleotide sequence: TGTGCCAGCAGCTGGGGGGGACAAGGCGACTATGGCTACACCTTC.

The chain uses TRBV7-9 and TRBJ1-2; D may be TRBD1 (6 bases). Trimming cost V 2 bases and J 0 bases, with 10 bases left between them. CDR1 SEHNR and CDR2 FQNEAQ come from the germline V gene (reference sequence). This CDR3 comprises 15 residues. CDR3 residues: CASSLSRTANYGYTF. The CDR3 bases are TGTGCCAGCAGCTTATCCCGGACAGCTAACTATGGCTACACCTTC. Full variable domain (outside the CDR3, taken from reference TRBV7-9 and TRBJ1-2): DTGVSQNPRHKITKRGQNVTFRCDPISEHNRLYWYRQTLGQGPEFLTYFQNEAQLEKSRLLSDRFSAERPKGSFSTLEIQRTEQGDSAMYLCASSLSRTANYGYTFGSGTRLTVV.

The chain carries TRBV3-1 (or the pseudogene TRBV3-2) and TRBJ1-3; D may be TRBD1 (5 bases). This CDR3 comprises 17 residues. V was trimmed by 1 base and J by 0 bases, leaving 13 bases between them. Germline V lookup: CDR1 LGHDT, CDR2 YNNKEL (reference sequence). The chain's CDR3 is CASSQGRDSHSGNTIYF. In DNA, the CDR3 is TGTGCCAGCAGCCAAGGTCGGGACTCCCACTCTGGAAACACCATATATTTT.

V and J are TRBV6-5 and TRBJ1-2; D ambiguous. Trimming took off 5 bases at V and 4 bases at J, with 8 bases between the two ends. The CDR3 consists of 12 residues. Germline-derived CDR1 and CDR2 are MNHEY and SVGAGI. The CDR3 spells CASSPSGYGYTF. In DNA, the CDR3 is TGTGCCAGCAGTCCTAGTGGCTATGGCTACACCTTC.

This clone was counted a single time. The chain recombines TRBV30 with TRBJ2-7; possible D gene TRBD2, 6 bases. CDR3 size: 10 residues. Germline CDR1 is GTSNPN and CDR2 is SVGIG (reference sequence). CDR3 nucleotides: TGTGCTAGCGGATACTACGAGCAGTACTTC. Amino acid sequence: CASGYYEQYF.

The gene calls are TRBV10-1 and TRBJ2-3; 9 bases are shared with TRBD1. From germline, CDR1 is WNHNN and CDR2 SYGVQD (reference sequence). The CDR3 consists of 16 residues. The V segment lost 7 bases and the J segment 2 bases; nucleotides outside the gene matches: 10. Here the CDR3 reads CASTPGTGRTTDTQYF. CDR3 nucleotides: TGCGCCAGCACACCCGGGACAGGGAGGACCACAGATACGCAGTATTTT.

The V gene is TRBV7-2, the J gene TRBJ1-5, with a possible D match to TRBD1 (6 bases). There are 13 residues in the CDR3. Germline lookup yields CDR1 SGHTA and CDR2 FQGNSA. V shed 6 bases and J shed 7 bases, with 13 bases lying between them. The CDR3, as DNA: TGTGCCAGCAGTACAGGGTGGAACCAGCCCCAGCATTTT. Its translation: CASSTGWNQPQHF.

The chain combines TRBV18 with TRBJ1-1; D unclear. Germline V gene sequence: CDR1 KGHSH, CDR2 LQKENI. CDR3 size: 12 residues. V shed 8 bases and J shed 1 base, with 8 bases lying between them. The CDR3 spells CASVDGNTEAFF. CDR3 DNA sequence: TGTGCCAGCGTAGACGGGAACACTGAAGCTTTCTTT. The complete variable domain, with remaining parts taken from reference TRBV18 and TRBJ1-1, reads NAGVMQNPRHLVRRRGQEARLRCSPMKGHSHVYWYRQLPEEGLKFMVYLQKENIIDESGMPKERFSAEFPKEGPSILRIQQVVRGDSAAYFCASVDGNTEAFFGQGTRLTVV.

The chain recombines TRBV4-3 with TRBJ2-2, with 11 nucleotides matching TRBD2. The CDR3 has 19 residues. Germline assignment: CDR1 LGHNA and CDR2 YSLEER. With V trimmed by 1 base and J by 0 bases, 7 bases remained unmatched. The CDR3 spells CASSQGLTSGGPNTGELFF. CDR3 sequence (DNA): TGCGCCAGCAGCCAAGGCCTCACTAGCGGGGGACCGAACACCGGGGAGCTGTTTTTT.

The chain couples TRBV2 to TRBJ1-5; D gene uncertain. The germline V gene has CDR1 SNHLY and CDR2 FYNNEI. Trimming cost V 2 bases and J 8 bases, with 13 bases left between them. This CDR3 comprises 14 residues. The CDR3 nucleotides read TGTGCCAGCAGTGAATGGGCAGTGCCAGAGCCCCAGCATTTT. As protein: CASSEWAVPEPQHF.

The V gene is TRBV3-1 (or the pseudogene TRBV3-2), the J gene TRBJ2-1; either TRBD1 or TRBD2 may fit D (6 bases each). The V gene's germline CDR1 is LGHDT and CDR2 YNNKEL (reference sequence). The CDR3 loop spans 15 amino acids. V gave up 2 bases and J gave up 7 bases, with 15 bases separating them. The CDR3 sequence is CASSQLPGAGNEQFF. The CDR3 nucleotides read TGTGCCAGCAGCCAATTACCGGGGGCGGGGAATGAGCAGTTCTTC.

The CDR3 sequence is CASSQVRPGEGNQPQHF. Written as DNA, the CDR3 is TGCGCCAGCAGTCAAGTACGGCCGGGCGAGGGCAATCAGCCCCAGCATTTT. This rearrangement joins TRBV23-1 to TRBJ1-5, with unresolved D. TRBV23-1 is an open reading frame, and its role is uncertain. This CDR3 region has 17 residues. Trimming pared 2 bases from V and 2 bases from J, leaving 16 bases between.

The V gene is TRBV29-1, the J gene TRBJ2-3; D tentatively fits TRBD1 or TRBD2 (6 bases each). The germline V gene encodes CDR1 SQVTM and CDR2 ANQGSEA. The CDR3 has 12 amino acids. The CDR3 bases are TGCAGGGCCTCGGGGGCGGACGATACGCAGTATTTT. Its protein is CRASGADDTQYF.

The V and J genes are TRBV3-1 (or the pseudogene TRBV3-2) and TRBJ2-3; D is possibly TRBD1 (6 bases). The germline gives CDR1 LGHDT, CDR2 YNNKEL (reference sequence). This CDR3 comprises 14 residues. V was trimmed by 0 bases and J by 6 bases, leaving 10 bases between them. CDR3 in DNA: TGTGCCAGCAGCCAAGAGAGGGGGACGGATACGCAGTATTTT. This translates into CASSQERGTDTQYF.